This TCR beta chain stems from a study of T cells after yellow fever vaccination. Across the whole study: SMART-Seq v4 Ultra Low Input served to prepare low-cell-number fractions. Findings and caveats of the study: Post-booster reappearance was seen for most primary-vaccination clones (roughly 96% CD4, 88% CD8).

V was trimmed by 3 bases and J by 4 bases, leaving 17 bases between them. Looked up from germline, CDR1 is SGHAT and CDR2 is FQNNGV. CDR3 length: 16 residues. With respect to this clonotype: Its antigen is unidentified.

As TCR cDNA was made by 5'RACE template switching, a universal primer site and UMIs were added. One entry per CDR3 protein results from TCRdb running MiXCR on the 5' RACE reads. Here the sample spans 310,000 or so distinct CDR3 sequences, about 3.5% being singletons. The rearrangement links TRBV11-2 to TRBJ2-3; D is ambiguous. This clonotype originated in a man aged 18-30 years who received the YFV17D yellow fever vaccine. Sequencing was performed on PBMCs, taken on the day of the yellow fever booster vaccination. The CDR3 loop reads CASSFNVKGVADTQYF. Here the CDR3 DNA reads TGTGCCAGCAGCTTTAATGTGAAGGGCGTCGCAGATACGCAGTATTTT.